This T cell receptor (beta chain) was documented in a study of T-cell reconstitution after alpha-beta-depleted transplantation in children. Using unique molecular identifiers, the investigators prepared the TCRbeta library. MiXCR, run by TCRdb on the PCR reads, gives a single entry per CDR3 protein. The table records approximately 420,000 distinct CDR3 sequences, about 11% of them present only once. CDR1 and CDR2 from the germline V gene are MNHNS and SASEGT. Trimming took off 5 bases at V and 6 bases at J, with 16 bases between the two ends. The CDR3 has 15 residues. The chain couples TRBV6-1 to TRBJ1-4; a weak D match, TRBD1 (6 bases). Sequenced here: PBMCs from the stem cell graft donor, sampled from the stem cell graft. The TCR comes from a human donor who donated a stem cell graft to a child with acute myeloid leukemia. The CDR3 spells CASSPRRGAYEKLFF. The CDR3, as DNA: TGTGCCAGCAGTCCCCGACGGGGGGCGTATGAAAAACTGTTTTTT.